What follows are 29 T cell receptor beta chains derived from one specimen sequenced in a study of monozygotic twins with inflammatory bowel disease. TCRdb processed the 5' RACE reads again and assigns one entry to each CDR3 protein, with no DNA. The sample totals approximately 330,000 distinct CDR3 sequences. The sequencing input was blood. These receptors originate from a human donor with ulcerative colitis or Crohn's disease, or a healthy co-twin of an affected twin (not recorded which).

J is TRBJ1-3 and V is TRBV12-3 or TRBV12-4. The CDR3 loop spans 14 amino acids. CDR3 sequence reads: CASRKQGAGNTIYF.

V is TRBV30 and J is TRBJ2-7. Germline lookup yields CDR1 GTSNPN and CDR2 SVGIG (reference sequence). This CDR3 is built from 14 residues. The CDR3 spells CAWSVDRKAYEQYF.

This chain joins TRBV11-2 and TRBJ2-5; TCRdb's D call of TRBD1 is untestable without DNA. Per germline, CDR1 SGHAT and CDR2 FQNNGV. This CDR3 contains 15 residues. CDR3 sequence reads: CASSYGPGHQETQYF.

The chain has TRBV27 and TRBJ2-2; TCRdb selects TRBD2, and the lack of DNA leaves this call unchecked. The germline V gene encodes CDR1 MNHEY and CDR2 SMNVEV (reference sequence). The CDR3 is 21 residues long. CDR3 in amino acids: CASSSTQGLAGGPVYTGELFF.

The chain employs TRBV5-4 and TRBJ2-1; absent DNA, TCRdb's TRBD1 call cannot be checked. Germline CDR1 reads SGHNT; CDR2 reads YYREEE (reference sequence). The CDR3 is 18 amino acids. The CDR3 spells CASTPTLTGSGSYNEQFF.

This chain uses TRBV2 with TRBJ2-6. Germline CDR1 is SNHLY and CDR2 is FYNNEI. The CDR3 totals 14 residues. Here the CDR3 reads CASIGGSGANVLTF.

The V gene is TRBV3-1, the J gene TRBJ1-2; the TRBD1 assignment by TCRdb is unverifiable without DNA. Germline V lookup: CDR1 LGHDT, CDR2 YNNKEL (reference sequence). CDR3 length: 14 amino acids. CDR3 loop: CASSQGTGSSGYTF.

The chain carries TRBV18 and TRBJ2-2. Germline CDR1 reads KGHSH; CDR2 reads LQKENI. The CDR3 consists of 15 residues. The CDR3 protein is CASSPRDGHTGELFF.

The CDR3 is CASSLSPTGSNTGELFF. The J gene is TRBJ2-2, the V gene TRBV12-3 or TRBV12-4; checking the TCRdb D call of TRBD1 is not possible without DNA. The CDR3 loop spans 17 amino acids.

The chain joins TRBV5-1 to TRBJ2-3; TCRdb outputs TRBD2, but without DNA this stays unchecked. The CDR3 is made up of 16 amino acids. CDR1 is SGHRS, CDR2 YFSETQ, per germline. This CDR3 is CASSSVGTTITDTQYF. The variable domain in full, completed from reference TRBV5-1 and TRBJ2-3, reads KAGVTQTPRYLIKTRGQQVTLSCSPISGHRSVSWYQQTPGQGLQFLFEYFSETQRNKGNFPGRFSGRQFSNSRSEMNVSTLELGDSALYLCASSSVGTTITDTQYFGPGTRLTVL.

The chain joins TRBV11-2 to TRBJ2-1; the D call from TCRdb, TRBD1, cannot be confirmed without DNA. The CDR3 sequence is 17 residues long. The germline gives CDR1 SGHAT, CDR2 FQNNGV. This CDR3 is CASSLDAGPGSYNEQFF. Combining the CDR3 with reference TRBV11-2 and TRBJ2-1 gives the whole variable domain EAGVAQSPRYKIIEKRQSVAFWCNPISGHATLYWYQQILGQGPKLLIQFQNNGVVDDSQLPKDRFSAERLKGVDSTLKIQPAKLEDSAVYLCASSLDAGPGSYNEQFFGPGTRLTVL.

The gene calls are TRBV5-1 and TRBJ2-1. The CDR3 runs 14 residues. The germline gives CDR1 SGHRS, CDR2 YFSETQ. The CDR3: CASSLLAPYNEQFF.

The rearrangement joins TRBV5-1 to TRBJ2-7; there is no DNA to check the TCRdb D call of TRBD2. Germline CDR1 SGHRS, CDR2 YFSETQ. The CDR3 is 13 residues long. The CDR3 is CASSLERTYEQHF.

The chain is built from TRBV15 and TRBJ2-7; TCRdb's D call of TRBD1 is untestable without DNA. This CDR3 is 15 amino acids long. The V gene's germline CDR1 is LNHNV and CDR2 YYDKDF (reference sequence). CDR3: CATSTDRYGSSEQYF.

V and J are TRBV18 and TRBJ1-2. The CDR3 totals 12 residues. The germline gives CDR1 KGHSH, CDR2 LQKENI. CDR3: CASSPDRYGYTF.

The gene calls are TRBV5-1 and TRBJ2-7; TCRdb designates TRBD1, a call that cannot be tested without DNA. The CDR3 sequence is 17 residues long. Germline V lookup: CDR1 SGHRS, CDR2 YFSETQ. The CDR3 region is CASSLDPGTGKMYEQYF.

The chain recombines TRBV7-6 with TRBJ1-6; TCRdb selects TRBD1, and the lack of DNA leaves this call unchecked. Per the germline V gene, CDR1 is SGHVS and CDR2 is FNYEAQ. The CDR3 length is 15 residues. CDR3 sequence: CASSLEMQGISPLHF.

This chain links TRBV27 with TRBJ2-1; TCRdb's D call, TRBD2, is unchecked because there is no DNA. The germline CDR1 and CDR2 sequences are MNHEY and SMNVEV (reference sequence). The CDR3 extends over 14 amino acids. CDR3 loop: CASSFGRGDNEQFF.

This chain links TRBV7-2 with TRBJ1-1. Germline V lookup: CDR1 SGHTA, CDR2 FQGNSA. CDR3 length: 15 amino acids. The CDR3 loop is CASSPQRVGMGEAFF. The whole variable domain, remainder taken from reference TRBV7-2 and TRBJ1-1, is GAGVSQSPSNKVTEKGKDVELRCDPISGHTALYWYRQSLGQGLEFLIYFQGNSAPDKSGLPSDRFSAERTGGSVSTLTIQRTQQEDSAVYLCASSPQRVGMGEAFFGQGTRLTVV.

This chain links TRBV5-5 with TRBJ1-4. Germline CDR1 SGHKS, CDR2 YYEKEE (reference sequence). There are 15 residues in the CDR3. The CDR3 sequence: CASTRDGSNNEKLFF.

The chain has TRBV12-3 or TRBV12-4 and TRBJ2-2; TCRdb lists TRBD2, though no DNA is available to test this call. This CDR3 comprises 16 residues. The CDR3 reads CASPRGEAGNTGELFF.

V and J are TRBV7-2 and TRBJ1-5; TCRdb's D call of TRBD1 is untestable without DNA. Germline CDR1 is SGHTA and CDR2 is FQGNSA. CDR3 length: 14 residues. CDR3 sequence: CASSLARVGQPQHF.

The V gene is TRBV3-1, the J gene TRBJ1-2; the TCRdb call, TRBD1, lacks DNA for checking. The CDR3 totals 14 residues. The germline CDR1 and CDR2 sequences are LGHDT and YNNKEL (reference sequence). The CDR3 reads CASSQRDRNKGYTF.

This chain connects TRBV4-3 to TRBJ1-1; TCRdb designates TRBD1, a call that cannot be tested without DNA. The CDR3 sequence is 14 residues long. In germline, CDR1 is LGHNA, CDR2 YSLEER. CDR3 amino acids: CASRTGDRNTEAFF.

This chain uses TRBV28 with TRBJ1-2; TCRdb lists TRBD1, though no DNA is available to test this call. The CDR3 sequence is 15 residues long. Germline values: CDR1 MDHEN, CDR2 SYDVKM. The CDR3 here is CASSYQGTVDPGYTF.

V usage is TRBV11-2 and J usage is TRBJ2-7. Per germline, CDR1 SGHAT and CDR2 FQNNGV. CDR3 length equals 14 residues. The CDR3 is CASSLEPSAYEQYF.

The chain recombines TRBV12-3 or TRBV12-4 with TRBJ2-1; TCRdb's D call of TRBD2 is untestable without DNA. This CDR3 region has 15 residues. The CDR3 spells CASSLGRELVNEQFF.

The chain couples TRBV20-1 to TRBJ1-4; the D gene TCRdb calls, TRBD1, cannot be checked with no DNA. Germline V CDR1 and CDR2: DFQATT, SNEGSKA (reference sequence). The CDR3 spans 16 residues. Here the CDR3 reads CSARPHNPGVGAKLFF.

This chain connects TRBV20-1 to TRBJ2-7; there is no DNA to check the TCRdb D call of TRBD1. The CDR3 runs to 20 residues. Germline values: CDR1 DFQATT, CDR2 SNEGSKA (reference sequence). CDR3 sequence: CSARATSHADRVMHTYEQYF.